These T cell receptor beta chains were read from a single sample in a study of beta chain features in type 1 diabetes. The repertoire was sequenced with immunoSEQ multiplex PCR; TCRdb's copy has only in-frame clones and lacks some. The sample includes 17,000 or so clones, around 70% of them seen just once. Sequenced input: stem cell memory CD4+ T cells from blood. The receptors were gathered from a man between 25 and 39 years old with type 1 diabetes. CDR3s include the opening cysteine and the closing phenylalanine or tryptophan. Each record gives: D gene, V gene, clone size, J gene, CDR3 DNA, CDR3 protein. D genes are given only for firm matches. Clone sizes are given selectively: once, few, many, or a class where the clone is expanded.

-	TRBV6-6	-	TRBJ1-4	TGTGCCAGCAGTCACGGGGGGAAGGGACTGTTTTTT	CASSHGGKGLFF
-	TRBV7-2	-	TRBJ1-5	TGTGCCAGCAGCTTGGAGAGGAATCAGCCCCAGCATTTT	CASSLERNQPQHF
-	TRBV21-1	-	TRBJ2-1	TGTGCCAGCAGGGAAGCGGGGGGACCCAATGAGCAGTTCTTC	CASREAGGPNEQFF
-	TRBV4-2	few	TRBJ2-3	TGTGCCAGCAGTCCCGGTGGAGATACGCAGTATTTT	CASSPGGDTQYF
-	TRBV4-3	-	TRBJ1-2	TGCGCCAGCAGACCATCAGGGGTAGGGTACTATGGCTACACCTTC	CASRPSGVGYYGYTF
TRBD1	TRBV5-1	-	TRBJ1-2	TGCGCCAGCAGTGAACAGGGGGCTGAAGGCTACACCTTC	CASSEQGAEGYTF
-	TRBV2	-	TRBJ2-7	TGTGCCAGCAGTGTAGGGGGGGGCAACGAGCAGTACTTC	CASSVGGGNEQYF
-	TRBV5-1	few	TRBJ2-1	TGCGCCAGCAGCTTGGGCCCTAGTAGCAATGAGCAGTTCTTC	CASSLGPSSNEQFF
-	TRBV7-9	few	TRBJ2-4	TGTGCCAGCAGCTTAGTCGGGAGCTCCCAAAACATTCAGTACTTC	CASSLVGSSQNIQYF
TRBD1	TRBV15	-	TRBJ1-4	TGTGCCACCAGCAAAGGACAGGGAACGGGTGAAAAACTGTTTTTT	CATSKGQGTGEKLFF
-	TRBV2	-	TRBJ2-7	TGTGCCAGCAGTGCAGGTACAGTGTCCTACGAGCAGTACTTC	CASSAGTVSYEQYF
TRBD2	TRBV7-9	-	TRBJ2-1	TGTGCCAGCAGCTTCGGGGGGAGCTCCTACAATGAGCAGTTCTTC	CASSFGGSSYNEQFF
-	TRBV19	-	TRBJ1-4	TGTGCCAGTAGTATTGCGGGCGGCAATGAAAAACTGTTTTTT	CASSIAGGNEKLFF
TRBD1	TRBV11-1	-	TRBJ1-2	TGTGCCAGCAGCCTCGGACAGGCCTATGGCTACACCTTC	CASSLGQAYGYTF
-	TRBV6-5	-	TRBJ1-1	TGTGCCAGCAGTTACTCCGGGGGTATACCGAACACTGAAGCTTTCTTT	CASSYSGGIPNTEAFF
-	TRBV6-5	-	TRBJ2-7	TGTGCCAGCAAATCTCTCCAGATCCACGAGCAGTACTTC	CASKSLQIHEQYF
-	TRBV5-1	-	TRBJ2-2	TGCGCCAGCAGTGGCTTCTCAGCGAACACCGGGGAGCTGTTTTTT	CASSGFSANTGELFF
TRBD1	TRBV5-6	few	TRBJ2-1	TGTGCCACCTCCGAGGACAGGACCTACAATGAGCAGTTCTTC	CATSEDRTYNEQFF
-	TRBV6-6	-	TRBJ1-1	TGTGCCAGCAGCCTGCTCCTGGCGAACACTGAAGCTTTCTTT	CASSLLLANTEAFF
-	TRBV5-6	few	TRBJ2-5	TGTGCCAGCAGCTTTGGTACAGGAAGAGAGTACTTC	CASSFGTGREYF
TRBD1	TRBV28	-	TRBJ1-6	TGTGCCAGCAGTTCCGGACAGGGGGCGAATTCACCCCTCCACTTT	CASSSGQGANSPLHF
TRBD1	TRBV5-4	-	TRBJ2-2	TGTGCCAGCAGCTCACAGGGGGGAACCGGGGAGCTGTTTTTT	CASSSQGGTGELFF
-	TRBV4-3	few	TRBJ2-1	TGCGCCAGCAGCCAAGATTTGCCCAGGGTCCATGAGCAGTTCTTC	CASSQDLPRVHEQFF
-	TRBV20-1	-	TRBJ2-3	TGCAGTGCGCCAGATCAGGGTACGCAGTATTTT	CSAPDQGTQYF
-	TRBV6-6	-	TRBJ2-1	TGTGCCAGCAGTAATACAGCTTACAATGAGCAGTTCTTC	CASSNTAYNEQFF
-	TRBV5-6	-	TRBJ1-2	TGTGCCAGCAGCCTGCAGGGTTATGGCTACACCTTC	CASSLQGYGYTF
TRBD1	TRBV5-4	-	TRBJ2-6	TGTGCCAGCAGCTGGGACAGGACTGGGGCCAACGTCCTGACTTTC	CASSWDRTGANVLTF
-	TRBV2	once	TRBJ2-6	TGTGCCAGCAGTGAAGCGCGAGGGTCTGGGGCCAACGTCCTGACTTTC	CASSEARGSGANVLTF
TRBD2	TRBV30	once	TRBJ2-1	TGTGCCTGGACTAGCGGGGGAAATGAGCAGTTCTTC	CAWTSGGNEQFF
-	TRBV2	-	TRBJ2-3	TGTGCCAGCAGTGAAGGGGTCCGAGGGAACTACGATACGCAGTATTTT	CASSEGVRGNYDTQYF
TRBD1	TRBV6-1	once	TRBJ1-3	TGTGCCAGCTCGACAGGGAACTCTGGAAACACCATATATTTT	CASSTGNSGNTIYF
-	TRBV7-6	-	TRBJ1-1	TGTGCCAGCAGCTCCTTGCGGGACACTGAAGCTTTCTTT	CASSSLRDTEAFF
-	TRBV19	-	TRBJ1-6	TGTGCCAGTAGTGAGTCCGCGCCTCCTTCACCCCTCCACTTT	CASSESAPPSPLHF
TRBD1	TRBV7-9	-	TRBJ1-1	TGTGCCAGCAGCCCGAGGACAGGATTGAACACTGAAGCTTTCTTT	CASSPRTGLNTEAFF
TRBD1	TRBV5-1	-	TRBJ1-2	TGCGCCAGCAGCAGGGGTGGACAGGGAGACTTTCATGGCTACACCTTC	CASSRGGQGDFHGYTF
-	TRBV5-5	-	TRBJ2-5	TGTGCCAGCAGCGCGGACTCTCATCAAGAGACCCAGTACTTC	CASSADSHQETQYF
TRBD1	TRBV18	-	TRBJ2-4	TGTGCCAGCTCACCCGGACAGGGCCCAAACATTCAGTACTTC	CASSPGQGPNIQYF
-	TRBV2	-	TRBJ2-7	TGTGCCAGCACGCTGGAACAGGATCCCTACGAGCAGTACTTC	CASTLEQDPYEQYF
-	TRBV7-9	-	TRBJ1-3	TGTGCCAGCAGCTTAGACAGTCTATTCTCTGGAAACACCATATATTTT	CASSLDSLFSGNTIYF
-	TRBV6-5	-	TRBJ2-3	TGTGCCAGCAGTCCAGGCACAGATACGCAGTATTTT	CASSPGTDTQYF
-	TRBV5-5	-	TRBJ2-2	TGTGCCAGCAGCACAGTGACGGATCACCGCACCGGGGAGCTGTTTTTT	CASSTVTDHRTGELFF
TRBD1	TRBV29-1	-	TRBJ2-2	TGCAGCGTGGACAGGACGAACACCGGGGAGCTGTTTTTT	CSVDRTNTGELFF
-	TRBV5-4	-	TRBJ2-3	TGTGCCAGCAGCTTCTTTGGGGCGACAGATACGCAGTATTTT	CASSFFGATDTQYF
-	TRBV6-1	-	TRBJ2-7	TGTGCCAGCAGTGAAAGGAGAGGTATCTACGAGCAGTACTTC	CASSERRGIYEQYF
-	TRBV5-1	-	TRBJ1-2	TGCGCCAGCAGCTTTGACGGACTTGGACGAGGCTACACCTTC	CASSFDGLGRGYTF
-	TRBV2	few	TRBJ1-5	TGTGCCAGCACTGGAGAGAGAGGTCAGCCCCAGCATTTT	CASTGERGQPQHF
TRBD2	TRBV28	once	TRBJ2-5	TGTGCCAGCAGTGGATGGAGCGGGGTAGAAGAGACCCAGTACTTC	CASSGWSGVEETQYF
-	TRBV9	-	TRBJ2-3	TGTGCCAGCAGCGTAGCTACGGGGACTACAGATACGCAGTATTTT	CASSVATGTTDTQYF
-	TRBV12-5	-	TRBJ1-6	TGTGCTAGTCGCGGCAGACAGAATTCACCCCTCCACTTT	CASRGRQNSPLHF
TRBD2	TRBV15	once	TRBJ2-1	TGTGCCACCAGCAGAGATACTAGCGGGGGCCAGTTCTTC	CATSRDTSGGQFF
TRBD1	TRBV5-1	-	TRBJ2-5	TGCGCCAGCAGCTACGGACCGGGACAGCGAATACAAGAGACCCAGTACTTC	CASSYGPGQRIQETQYF
-	TRBV28	-	TRBJ1-1	TGTGCCAGCAGTTCCAACGGGTTGGGCACTGAAGCTTTCTTT	CASSSNGLGTEAFF
-	TRBV29-1	-	TRBJ2-5	TGCAGCGTTGGAGGAGGGGTCCAAGAGACCCAGTACTTC	CSVGGGVQETQYF
-	TRBV10-3	-	TRBJ1-2	TGTGCCATCAGTGAAGGGGCTAACTATGGCTACACCTTC	CAISEGANYGYTF
TRBD2	TRBV7-3	-	TRBJ2-1	TGTGCCAGCAGCTTAGGCGGTAGCGGGGGACCCTACAATGAGCAGTTCTTC	CASSLGGSGGPYNEQFF
TRBD1	TRBV2	-	TRBJ2-7	TGTGCCAGCAGGTCGCTACAGGGGGACGAGCAGTACTTC	CASRSLQGDEQYF
-	TRBV7-8	-	TRBJ2-7	TGTGCCAGCAGCTTAGCATCTACAGGCTCCTACGAGCAGTACTTC	CASSLASTGSYEQYF
-	TRBV5-6	once	TRBJ2-7	TGTGCCAGCAGCTTGCTATATTCTCCTAGCTCCTACGAGCAGTACTTC	CASSLLYSPSSYEQYF